A single count supports the clone carrying this T cell receptor (beta chain). The antigen is undetermined. The record originates from a study of beta chain features in type 1 diabetes. The wider study: Age, gender and cell yields were alike across patients and healthy donors. Findings and limits, study-wide: Across all four CD4+ subsets, people with type 1 diabetes showed modestly shorter TCRB CDR3s. A potential influence of HLA type upon TCRB rearrangement remained unresolved herein.

Expressed TCRB transcripts were sequenced, since all the RNA that had been isolated was reverse transcribed. Clones were read by immunoSEQ multiplex PCR, and TCRdb kept only the in-frame ones, dropping some. Of fewer than 250,000 clones in the sample, about 71% are singletons; the top ten hold about 0.05%. The CDR3 runs to 15 residues. Per the germline V gene, CDR1 is GTSNPN and CDR2 is SVGIG (reference sequence). Germline trimming cut 3 bases from V and 1 base from J; bases unmatched to any gene: 4. The gene calls are TRBV30 and TRBJ2-3; 10 bases map to TRBD2. The origin of this receptor is a man between 25 and 39 years old in good health. The sequenced sample was naive CD4+ T cells from blood. The CDR3 loop is CAWSTGTSGTDTQYF. The DNA of the CDR3 is TGTGCCTGGAGCACCGGGACTAGCGGCACAGATACGCAGTATTTT.